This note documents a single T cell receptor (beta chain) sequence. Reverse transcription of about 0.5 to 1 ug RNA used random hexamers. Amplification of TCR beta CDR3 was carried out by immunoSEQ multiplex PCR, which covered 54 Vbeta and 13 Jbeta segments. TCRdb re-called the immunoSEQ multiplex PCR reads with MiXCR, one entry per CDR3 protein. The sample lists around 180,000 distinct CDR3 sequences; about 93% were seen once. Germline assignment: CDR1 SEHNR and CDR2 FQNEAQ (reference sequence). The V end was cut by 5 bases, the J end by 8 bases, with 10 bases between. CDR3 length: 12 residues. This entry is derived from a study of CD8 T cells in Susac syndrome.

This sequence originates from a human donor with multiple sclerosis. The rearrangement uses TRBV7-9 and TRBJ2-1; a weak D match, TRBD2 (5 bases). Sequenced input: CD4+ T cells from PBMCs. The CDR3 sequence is CASSTTRDEQFF. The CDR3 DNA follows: TGTGCCAGCAGCACAACTAGGGATGAGCAGTTCTTC.